This entry features one T cell receptor (beta chain) sequence. What it binds is not known. This record comes from a study of shared clonotypes between healthy human individuals. The study, taken as a whole, reports: With few donors, the genetic and exposure-history diversity represented was limited. Specimens sampled were limited to blood, with tissue repertoires likely differing. Shared clonotypes across all four donors exceeded non-shared ones in generation probability. Among the subsets, naive ones generally showed larger estimated richness than memory ones.

TCRdb's copy holds only in-frame clones and misses some; the assay was immunoSEQ multiplex PCR. There are about 2.4 million clones in the sample; 80% to 95% occur only once, and 0.36% lies in the top ten. The sequence derives from a man aged 18 to 29 in good health. Some clones in this sample may be carry-over from other donors' samples. Material: naive CD4+ T cells from PBMCs. Subset here: CD45RA+ positively selected.

CDR3 nucleotide sequence: TGTGCCAGCAGCCAAGACTGGAAGCGGGAGTGGGATACGCAGTATTTT. Translated: CASSQDWKREWDTQYF. The V gene is TRBV4-2, the J gene TRBJ2-3; 8 nucleotides align to TRBD2. After removal of 0 bases from V and 6 bases from J, the junction contained 8 bases not matched to a gene. Germline-derived CDR1 and CDR2 are LGHNA and YNFKEQ. There are 16 residues in the CDR3.